One and the same sample provided the 30 T cell receptor beta chains below, sequenced in a study of blood T cell repertoires in COVID-19. Using immunoSEQ multiplex PCR, the repertoire was profiled, and TCRdb retains in-frame clones only, with some absent. The repertoire holds fewer than 85,000 clones, with approximately 89% as singletons. Source material: peripheral blood. The source is a human donor in a cohort sampled during active COVID-19.

V is TRBV5-5 and J is TRBJ2-3; 7 bases fit TRBD2. After removal of 0 bases from V and 3 bases from J, the junction contained 4 bases not matched to a gene. The CDR3 runs to 15 residues. The germline CDR1 and CDR2 sequences are SGHKS and YYEKEE (reference sequence). CDR3 in DNA: TGTGCCAGCAGCTTGGAGGGAGGGAAGACAGATACGCAGTATTTT. Translating gives CASSLEGGKTDTQYF.

The CDR3 bases are TGTGCCACCAGCAGAGAGAGTAGGCAGGGGGCGGAGCAGTACTTC. It codes for CATSRESRQGAEQYF. This chain links TRBV15 with TRBJ2-7; TRBD1 agrees at 8 bases. J was trimmed by 7 bases and V by 0 bases; bases with no gene match: 8. The germline gives CDR1 LNHNV, CDR2 YYDKDF (reference sequence). This CDR3 has 15 residues.

The table lists this clone with a count of one. This chain joins TRBV11-1 and TRBJ2-6; no reliable D call. Germline V CDR1 and CDR2: SGHAT, FQDESV (reference sequence). The CDR3 has 15 residues. Trimming shortened V by 5 bases and J by 2 bases, and 10 bases separated the two germline ends. The CDR3 nucleotides read TGTGCCAGCAGCCCACGCGTAGCTGGGGCCAACGTCCTGACTTTC. The encoded protein is CASSPRVAGANVLTF.

The chain uses TRBV27 and TRBJ2-3; no clear D. Germline V lookup: CDR1 MNHEY, CDR2 SMNVEV (reference sequence). The CDR3 has 15 amino acids. Deletions cut 6 bases from V and 3 bases from J, with 16 bases between. CDR3 bases: TGTGCCAGCAGCCCCTCGGGTGTGAGGACAGATACGCAGTATTTT. Encoded protein: CASSPSGVRTDTQYF.

The chain combines TRBV20-1 with TRBJ1-5; unclear D gene. V gave up 0 bases and J gave up 9 bases, with 6 bases separating them. Germline assignment: CDR1 DFQATT and CDR2 SNEGSKA (reference sequence). The CDR3 consists of 11 residues. The CDR3 DNA is TGCAGTGCTAGAGATTCTCGGCCCCAGCATTTT. Translation gives CSARDSRPQHF.

This chain links TRBV13 with TRBJ1-3; TRBD1 matches 10 bases. CDR1 is PRHDT and CDR2 is FYEKMQ in the germline V gene (reference sequence). J was trimmed by 1 base and V by 2 bases; bases with no gene match: 5. The CDR3 spans 17 residues. The CDR3 region is CASSLMDRGRSGNTIYF. The CDR3 DNA reads as TGTGCCAGCAGCTTAATGGACAGGGGGAGGTCTGGAAACACCATATATTTT.

The chain has TRBV6-6 and TRBJ2-7, with D perhaps TRBD1 (6 bases). In germline, CDR1 is MNHNY, CDR2 SVGAGI (reference sequence). The CDR3 totals 15 residues. Trimming left V 5 bases short and J 2 bases short, with 16 bases between. The CDR3 DNA follows: TGTGCCAGCAGTCTTACTGACAGGTCTCCCTACGAGCAGTACTTC. Translating gives CASSLTDRSPYEQYF.

The rearrangement joins TRBV7-2 to TRBJ2-5; 7 bases map to TRBD2. From germline, CDR1 is SGHTA and CDR2 FQGNSA. Losses at the gene ends were 1 base for V and 5 bases for J; bases not matched to a gene: 7. There are 15 residues in the CDR3. CDR3 nucleotide sequence: TGTGCCAGCAGCTTAGAAGCGGGAAGTGAGGAGACCCAGTACTTC. It translates to CASSLEAGSEETQYF.

The chain joins TRBV6-2 or TRBV6-3 to TRBJ2-7; TRBD2 matches at 9 bases. V lost 0 bases to trimming and J lost 4 bases; unmatched junction nucleotides: 7. Germline lookup yields CDR1 MNHEY and CDR2 SVGEGT. This CDR3 spans 16 amino acids. CDR3 in amino acids: CASSYSRRGGAYEQYF. The CDR3 bases are TGTGCCAGCAGTTACTCGCGACGCGGGGGGGCTTACGAGCAGTACTTC.

Details on this clone: This CDR3 is also generated by other DNA sequences in the sample. The chain employs TRBV29-1 and TRBJ2-7, with D possibly being TRBD1 (5 bases). Trimming pared 5 bases from V and 1 base from J, leaving 9 bases between. Per the germline V gene, CDR1 is SQVTM and CDR2 is ANQGSEA. The CDR3 has 12 amino acids. This chain's CDR3 is CSVRQGSYEQYF. The CDR3 DNA reads as TGCAGCGTTAGGCAGGGATCCTACGAGCAGTACTTC.

The chain couples TRBV30 to TRBJ2-7, with D possibly matching TRBD2 (6 bases). This CDR3 has 17 amino acids. The germline V gene encodes CDR1 GTSNPN and CDR2 SVGIG (reference sequence). V shed 0 bases and J shed 2 bases, with 20 bases lying between them. The CDR3 loop is CAWSVWGGTGGPYEQYF. The CDR3 DNA follows: TGTGCCTGGAGTGTATGGGGAGGTACAGGAGGTCCCTACGAGCAGTACTTC.

The V gene is TRBV6-2 or TRBV6-3, the J gene TRBJ1-2; perhaps TRBD1 as D (6 bases). This CDR3 comprises 13 residues. Germline-derived CDR1 and CDR2 are MNHEY and SVGEGT. V lost 5 bases and J lost 0, with 7 bases in between. The CDR3 nucleotides are TGTGCCAGCAGTGGGGACACTAACTATGGCTACACCTTC. Translated: CASSGDTNYGYTF.

The V call is TRBV5-6, the J call TRBJ2-7; TRBD1 is a possible D gene (5 bases). The CDR3 totals 15 residues. The germline gives CDR1 SGHDT, CDR2 YYEEEE. Between the trimmed V and J ends, which lost 5 bases and 5 bases, there was a span of 20 bases. This CDR3 is CASRHRGRSVDEQYF. CDR3 sequence (DNA): TGTGCCAGCAGACATAGGGGCCGATCGGTCGACGAGCAGTACTTC.

V is TRBV7-9 and J is TRBJ1-1; D is undetermined. CDR1 is SEHNR, CDR2 FQNEAQ, per germline (reference sequence). Trimming took off 5 bases at V and 0 bases at J, with 13 bases between the two ends. CDR3 size: 15 residues. Here the CDR3 DNA reads TGTGCCAGCAGCCAAGCAAGCCCATTGAACACTGAAGCTTTCTTT. It yields the protein CASSQASPLNTEAFF.

The chain couples TRBV28 to TRBJ1-2, with D possibly matching TRBD1 (5 bases). The V and J ends lost 5 bases and 6 bases respectively, with 13 bases between them. Germline V gene sequence: CDR1 MDHEN, CDR2 SYDVKM. This CDR3 region has 13 residues. The CDR3 DNA is TGTGCCAGCAGTAGGGGCAACACCCATGGCTACACCTTC. This translates into CASSRGNTHGYTF.

This chain links TRBV9 with TRBJ2-7, with 14 positions matching TRBD2. Trimming removed 4 bases from V and 4 bases from J; junction bases left unmatched: 13. The CDR3 has 18 residues. CDR1 is SGDLS and CDR2 is YYNGEE in the germline V gene. The CDR3: CASSTRGLAGAGRYEQYF. The CDR3 DNA reads as TGTGCCAGCAGCACCCGGGGACTAGCGGGGGCCGGGAGATACGAGCAGTACTTC.

The genes are TRBV4-2 and TRBJ1-3; 8 nucleotides line up with TRBD1. The V gene end was trimmed by 1 base and the J gene end by 3 bases; junction bases not matched to a gene: 8. In germline, CDR1 is LGHNA, CDR2 YNFKEQ. This CDR3 region has 17 residues. The CDR3 sequence: CASSQVAQGEVGNTIYF. CDR3 in DNA: TGTGCCAGCAGCCAAGTGGCACAGGGGGAGGTTGGAAACACCATATATTTT.

The count of this clone is one. The CDR3 region has the DNA TGCGCCAGCAGCCAAGAAGGTACAGGGATTTCCTACGAGCAGTACTTC. Translation gives CASSQEGTGISYEQYF. The rearrangement joins TRBV4-1 to TRBJ2-7; TRBD1 might be the D (6 bases). The ends were cut back, 0 bases at V and 1 base at J, with 13 bases in the middle. This CDR3 comprises 16 residues. Germline V lookup: CDR1 MGHRA, CDR2 YSYEKL.

The V gene is TRBV27, the J gene TRBJ2-4, with D possibly TRBD1 on 6 matching bases. The V gene lost 4 bases and the J gene lost 8 bases, with 21 bases spanning the gap. CDR3 length equals 16 residues. Germline CDR1 is MNHEY and CDR2 is SMNVEV (reference sequence). CDR3 protein: CASSSLRQALWDIQYF. The DNA for the CDR3 is TGTGCCAGCAGTTCGCTCAGACAGGCCCTGTGGGACATTCAGTACTTC.

The V gene is TRBV7-2, the J gene TRBJ2-7; 8 bases fit TRBD1. This CDR3 has 15 amino acids. CDR1 is SGHTA and CDR2 is FQGNSA in the germline V gene. With 5 bases clipped from V and 3 bases from J, the junction kept 9 bases outside the gene matches. The CDR3 loop is CASSEVDRGDYEQYF. The DNA of the CDR3 is TGTGCCAGCAGCGAAGTAGACAGGGGTGACTACGAGCAGTACTTC.

This chain links TRBV30 with TRBJ1-6; a weak D match, TRBD1 (5 bases). CDR3 length equals 16 residues. Deletions cut 0 bases from V and 7 bases from J, with 16 bases between. Germline V gene lookup returns CDR1 GTSNPN and CDR2 SVGIG (reference sequence). The CDR3 DNA reads TGTGCCTGGAGTGTACGCGGGGGGGTGAAGAATTCACCCCTCCACTTT. The encoded protein is CAWSVRGGVKNSPLHF. Combining the CDR3 with reference TRBV30 and TRBJ1-6 gives the whole variable domain SQTIHQWPATLVQPVGSPLSLECTVEGTSNPNLYWYRQAAGRGLQLLFYSVGIGQISSEVPQNLSASRPQDRQFILSSKKLLLSDSGFYLCAWSVRGGVKNSPLHFGNGTRLTVT.

This CDR3 reads CASSPPSPTGGWGYTF. Here the CDR3 DNA reads TGTGCCAGCTCACCACCTTCACCGACAGGAGGTTGGGGCTACACCTTC. The rearrangement joins TRBV18 to TRBJ1-2, with D tentatively TRBD1 (6 bases). Germline CDR1 KGHSH, CDR2 LQKENI. The CDR3 is made up of 16 amino acids. The V end was cut by 0 bases, the J end by 8 bases, with 19 bases between.

J is TRBJ1-2 and V is TRBV19; D gene unclear. Germline lookup yields CDR1 LNHDA and CDR2 SQIVND (reference sequence). CDR3 length equals 13 residues. V lost 4 bases to trimming and J lost 8 bases, with 14 bases between them. Here the CDR3 DNA reads TGTGCCAGTAGTACCCCGGGAAGCCGGGGCTACACCTTC. Translating it yields CASSTPGSRGYTF. Full variable domain (rest looked up from reference TRBV19 and TRBJ1-2): DGGITQSPKYLFRKEGQNVTLSCEQNLNHDAMYWYRQDPGQGLRLIYYSQIVNDFQKGDIAEGYSVSREKKESFPLTVTSAQKNPTAFYLCASSTPGSRGYTFGSGTRLTVV.

This chain links TRBV2 with TRBJ1-2, with no clear D. V lost 1 base, J lost 5 bases, and 8 bases lay in between. Germline V gene data show CDR1 as SNHLY and CDR2 as FYNNEI. CDR3 length: 13 residues. As DNA, the CDR3 is TGTGCCAGCAGTGAAGGAGGGATATATGGCTACACCTTC. This gives the protein CASSEGGIYGYTF.

The table lists this clone with a count of one. The gene calls are TRBV11-2 and TRBJ2-1; D might be TRBD2 (5 bases). This CDR3 has 13 amino acids. Germline CDR1 reads SGHAT; CDR2 reads FQNNGV. V was cut by 5 bases and J by 3 bases, with 8 bases left in between. CDR3 sequence: CASSPGLYNEQFF. DNA for the CDR3: TGTGCCAGCAGCCCCGGACTCTACAATGAGCAGTTCTTC. Drawing the rest from reference TRBV11-2 and TRBJ2-1, the complete variable domain is EAGVAQSPRYKIIEKRQSVAFWCNPISGHATLYWYQQILGQGPKLLIQFQNNGVVDDSQLPKDRFSAERLKGVDSTLKIQPAKLEDSAVYLCASSPGLYNEQFFGPGTRLTVL.

The chain is built from TRBV5-5 and TRBJ1-1, with 7 bases aligning to TRBD1. The CDR3 is made up of 12 amino acids. Trimming removed 4 bases from V and 12 bases from J; junction bases left unmatched: 9. Germline lookup yields CDR1 SGHKS and CDR2 YYEKEE (reference sequence). The CDR3 DNA reads TGTGCCAGCAGCACCGGACAGGTCGACACTTTCTTT. It yields the protein CASSTGQVDTFF.

The chain uses TRBV15 and TRBJ1-2; D remains unclear. The V gene lost 3 bases and the J gene lost 4 bases, with 18 bases spanning the gap. The V gene's germline CDR1 is LNHNV and CDR2 YYDKDF (reference sequence). The CDR3 length is 16 residues. The CDR3 region has the DNA TGTGCCACCAGCAGTGGACTGGGAGGAGTCGGCTATGGCTACACCTTC. Residues: CATSSGLGGVGYGYTF.

This sequence joins TRBV29-1 and TRBJ1-2; D ambiguous. Trimming took 6 bases from V and 1 from J, leaving 15 bases between them. CDR3 size: 14 residues. CDR1 SQVTM and CDR2 ANQGSEA come from the germline V gene. In nucleotides, the CDR3 is TGCAGCGTCCGGACTGTTGCTCTTAACTATGGCTACACCTTC. It encodes CSVRTVALNYGYTF.

Worth noting for this clone: At one end, the junction sequence differs from germline, possibly due to a read error. The J gene is TRBJ2-7, the V gene TRBV11-2; 8 bases align to TRBD1. The CDR3 runs 16 residues. Germline V gene sequence: CDR1 SGHAT, CDR2 FQNNGV. CDR3 amino acids: CASSLGTGRGSSEQYF. The CDR3 region has the DNA TGTGCCAGCAGCTTAGGGACAGGGAGAGGTTCCTCCGAGCAGTACTTC. Full variable domain (rest looked up from reference TRBV11-2 and TRBJ2-7): EAGVAQSPRYKIIEKRQSVAFWCNPISGHATLYWYQQILGQGPKLLIQFQNNGVVDDSQLPKDRFSAERLKGVDSTLKIQPAKLEDSAVYLCASSLGTGRGSSEQYFGPGTRLTVT.

The rearrangement uses TRBV2 and TRBJ1-2; a weak D match, TRBD1 (6 bases). V lost 10 bases and J lost 0, with 9 bases in between. CDR1 SNHLY and CDR2 FYNNEI come from the germline V gene. The CDR3 has 12 amino acids. In DNA form, the CDR3 reads TGTGCCAAGGGGACAACTAACTATGGCTACACCTTC. Encoded protein: CAKGTTNYGYTF.